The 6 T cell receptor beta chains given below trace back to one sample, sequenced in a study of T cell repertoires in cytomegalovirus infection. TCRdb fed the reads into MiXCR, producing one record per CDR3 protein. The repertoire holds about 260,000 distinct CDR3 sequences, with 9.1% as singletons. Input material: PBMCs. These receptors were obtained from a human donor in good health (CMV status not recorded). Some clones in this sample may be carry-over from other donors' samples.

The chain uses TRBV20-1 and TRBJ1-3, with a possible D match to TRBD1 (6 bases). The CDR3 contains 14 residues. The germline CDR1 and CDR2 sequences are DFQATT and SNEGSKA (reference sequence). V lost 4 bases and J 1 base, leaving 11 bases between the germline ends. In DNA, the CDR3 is TGCAGTGCTACAGACAGGAGGTCTGGAAACACCATATATTTT. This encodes CSATDRRSGNTIYF.

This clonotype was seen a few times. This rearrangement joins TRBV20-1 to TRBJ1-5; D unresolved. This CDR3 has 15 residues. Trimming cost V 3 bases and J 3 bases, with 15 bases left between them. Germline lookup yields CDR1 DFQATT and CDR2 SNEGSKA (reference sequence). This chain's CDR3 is CSASIQSGFNQPQHF. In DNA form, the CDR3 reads TGCAGTGCTAGCATTCAGTCAGGATTCAATCAGCCCCAGCATTTT.

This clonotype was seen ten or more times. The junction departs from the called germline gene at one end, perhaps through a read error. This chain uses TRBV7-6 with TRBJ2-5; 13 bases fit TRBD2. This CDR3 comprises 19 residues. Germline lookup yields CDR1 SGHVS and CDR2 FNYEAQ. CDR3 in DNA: TGTGCTAGCAGCTTAGGGGAAAGGACTAGCGGGAGTGGTGAGGAGACCCAGTACTTC. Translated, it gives CASSLGERTSGSGEETQYF.

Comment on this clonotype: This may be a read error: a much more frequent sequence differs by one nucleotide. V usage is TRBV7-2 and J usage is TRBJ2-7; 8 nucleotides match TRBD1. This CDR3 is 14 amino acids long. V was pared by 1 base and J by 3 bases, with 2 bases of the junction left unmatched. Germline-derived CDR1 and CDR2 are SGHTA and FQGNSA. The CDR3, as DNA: TGTGCCAGCAGCTTAGGGACAGGGATCTACGAGCAGTACTTC. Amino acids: CASSLGTGIYEQYF.

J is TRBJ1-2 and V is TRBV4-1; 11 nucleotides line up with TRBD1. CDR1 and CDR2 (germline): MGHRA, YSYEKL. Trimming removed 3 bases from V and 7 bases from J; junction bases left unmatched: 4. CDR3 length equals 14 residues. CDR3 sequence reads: CASSHLDRGPGYTF. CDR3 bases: TGCGCCAGCAGCCACTTGGACAGGGGGCCTGGCTACACCTTC.

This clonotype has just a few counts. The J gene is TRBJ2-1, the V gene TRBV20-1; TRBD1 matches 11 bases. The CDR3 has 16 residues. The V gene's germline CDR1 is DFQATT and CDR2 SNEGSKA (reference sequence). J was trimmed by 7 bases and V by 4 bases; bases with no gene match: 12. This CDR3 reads CSATGQGVSRWNEQFF. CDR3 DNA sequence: TGCAGTGCTACGGGACAGGGGGTTTCCCGTTGGAATGAGCAGTTCTTC.